This T cell receptor beta chain was observed in a study of CD8+ T cells in alopecia areata. PBMC-derived CD4+ and CD8+ T cells were sorted. This CDR3 spans 13 amino acids. CDR1 and CDR2 from the germline V gene are SQVTM and ANQGSEA. V gave up 7 bases and J gave up 7 bases; unmatched junction bases: 12. This clone has only a few counts. The target antigen is unknown. Extraction and reverse transcription of RNA yielded cDNA as the sequencing template. Sequencing used immunoSEQ multiplex PCR; TCRdb keeps in-frame clones, though not all of them. In the table there are about 110,000 clones, roughly 64% of which are singletons. Study results and caveats: Possibly as an HLA-related effect, TCR sharing across patients appeared less clear than in mice. Among the cells sequenced in scalp samples are also the resident alphabeta T cells of normal skin. The study found higher clonality in lesional than normal scalp, especially in alopecia totalis/universalis.

The chain links TRBV29-1 to TRBJ1-2; TRBD1 agrees at 7 bases. The sequence derives from a human donor in good health. The sequenced material came from CD8+ T cells sorted from blood. The CDR3: CSDRQGGGTGYTF. The CDR3 bases are TGCAGCGACAGACAGGGTGGGGGTACTGGCTACACCTTC. Full variable domain (outside the CDR3, taken from reference TRBV29-1 and TRBJ1-2): SAVISQKPSRDICQRGTSLTIQCQVDSQVTMMFWYRQQPGQSLTLIATANQGSEATYESGFVIDKFPISRPNLTFSTLTVSNMSPEDSSIYLCSDRQGGGTGYTFGSGTRLTVV.